A single sample gave rise to the 32 T cell receptor beta chains below, sequenced in a study of tumor and adjacent non-tumor tissue in lung cancer. No cell sorting was done before RNA was extracted from the tissue. The library came from three nested PCR rounds adapted from ARM-PCR protocols. TCRdb redid the calling of the multiplex PCR reads with MiXCR, one entry per CDR3 protein. The sample holds over 100,000 distinct CDR3 sequences; 60% to 80% are singletons and the top ten take around a third. The sequenced material came from lung tumor tissue. The receptors derive from a woman aged 55-70 years with non-small cell lung cancer.

A word on this clonotype: A much larger clone sits a single nucleotide away, making a read error possible. V and J are TRBV4-3 and TRBJ2-1, with 8 bases aligning to TRBD1. Germline V gives CDR1 LGHNA, CDR2 YSLEER. This CDR3 is 14 amino acids long. CDR3 in amino acids: CASRVDRGYNVQFF. The CDR3 coding sequence is TGCGCCAGCAGGGTAGACAGGGGTTACAATGTGCAGTTCTTC.

On this clonotype: This sequence may be a read error, since a much larger clone differs from it by one base. For the CDR3, the DNA is TGTGCCAGCAGTTACCCCGGGAGGGACGAGGCCAACGTCCTGACTTTC. It is translated as CASSYPGRDEANVLTF. This chain connects TRBV6-2 or TRBV6-3 to TRBJ2-6; 8 bases map to TRBD2. Germline CDR1 and CDR2: MNHEY and SVGEGT. The V and J ends lost 2 bases and 6 bases, in that order; junction bases with no gene match: 6. The CDR3 is 16 amino acids.

This chain joins TRBV28 and TRBJ2-5, with 7 bases identical to TRBD1. Germline V gene sequence: CDR1 MDHEN, CDR2 SYDVKM. The CDR3 is 14 amino acids. Trimming at V came to 2 bases and at J to 5 bases, leaving 5 bases not matched to a gene. The CDR3 is CASSLRGGTETQYF. The CDR3 nucleotides read TGTGCCAGCAGTTTACGAGGGGGCACGGAGACCCAGTACTTC.

V usage is TRBV4-3 and J usage is TRBJ2-7; no clear D gene. Germline loops: CDR1 LGHNA, CDR2 YSLEER. CDR3 length: 15 residues. CDR3 sequence reads: CSSSQDRGGAYEQYF. For the CDR3, the DNA is TGCAGCAGCAGCCAAGATCGAGGTGGGGCCTACGAGCAGTACTTC.

In its sample, this clonotype was seen once. The germline gene is not matched at one end of the junction; a read error may be the cause. This chain links TRBV7-8 with TRBJ2-1, with 7 bases lining up with TRBD1. There are 15 residues in the CDR3. The germline CDR1 and CDR2 sequences are SGHVS and FQNEAQ. The CDR3 nucleotides read TGTGCCAGCATCTTAGTACAGGGGCTCAACAATGAGCAGTTCTTC. The encoded protein is CASILVQGLNNEQFF.

To note about this clonotype: One end of the junction is discordant with germline, which a read error may explain. The genes are TRBV11-2 and TRBJ2-1; D might be TRBD1 (5 bases). Germline CDR1 reads SGHAT; CDR2 reads FQNNGV. The length of the CDR3 is 13 residues. DNA for the CDR3: TGTGCCAGCAGCTTAGAGGACAACAATGAGCAGTCCTTC. As protein: CASSLEDNNEQSF.

This clonotype was recorded only once. One base away lies a much larger clone, so this may be a sequencing read error. The chain recombines TRBV11-2 with TRBJ1-1; no reliable D call. Per germline, CDR1 SGHAT and CDR2 FQNNGV. This CDR3 comprises 12 residues. The chain's CDR3 is CASSHGRIETFF. The CDR3 DNA is TGTGCCAGCAGCCATGGACGGATTGAAACTTTCTTT.

As for this clonotype: Mismatch with germline at one junction end may stem from a read error. The chain employs TRBV11-2 and TRBJ2-7; TRBD1 might be the D (5 bases). CDR3 length: 14 residues. Looked up from germline, CDR1 is SGHAT and CDR2 is FQNNGV. The CDR3 DNA is TGTGCCAGCAGCCCACAGGTAAGGGCCTACGAGCAATACTTC. This gives the protein CASSPQVRAYEQYF.

Of note for this clonotype: A much larger clone lies a single base off, so this may be a read error. The chain links TRBV5-5 to TRBJ2-7, with 9 bases fitting TRBD1. After removal of 5 bases from V and 8 bases from J, the junction contained 8 bases not matched to a gene. The length of the CDR3 is 13 residues. Germline CDR1 is SGHKS and CDR2 is YYEKEE (reference sequence). The DNA for the CDR3 is TGTGCCAGCAGATACGACAGGGGGAGACAGCAGTACTTC. Its protein product is CASRYDRGRQQYF.

This clonotype has at least ten counts. This sequence joins TRBV29-1 and TRBJ1-2; 8 positions match TRBD1. The CDR3 has 15 amino acids. Germline assignment: CDR1 SQVTM and CDR2 ANQGSEA. V shed 7 bases and J 6 bases; nucleotides not matched to a gene: 16. In DNA, the CDR3 is TGCAGCGCACACGATACAGGGGGGGGACTCGATGGCTACACCTTC. Its protein is CSAHDTGGGLDGYTF.

The chain couples TRBV29-1 to TRBJ2-3; either TRBD1 or TRBD2 may fit D (5 bases each). The V and J ends lost 7 bases and 0 bases respectively, with 11 bases between them. The CDR3 has 13 amino acids. Germline V gene data show CDR1 as SQVTM and CDR2 as ANQGSEA. CDR3 nucleotide sequence: TGCAGCGCCGGGACCGATAGCACAGATACGCAGTATTTT. Protein product: CSAGTDSTDTQYF.

Of note for this clonotype: The junction and the germline gene differ at one end; a read error may be behind it. The genes are TRBV4-3 and TRBJ2-3, with D unclear. Germline assignment: CDR1 LGHNA and CDR2 YSLEER. The CDR3 is 14 amino acids. CDR3 coding DNA: TGCGCCAGCAACCAAGTCCCGATGAGCGATACGCAGTATTTT. Translated: CASNQVPMSDTQYF.

As concerns this clonotype: This may be a read error, as it is one base from a much larger clone. This sequence joins TRBV4-1 and TRBJ2-5; D is undetermined. Germline assignment: CDR1 MGHRA and CDR2 YSYEKL. The CDR3 has 15 amino acids. V was clipped by 0 bases and J by 10 bases, with 18 bases between them. The CDR3 region is CASSQDHALTGDQYF. In nucleotides, the CDR3 is TGCGCCAGCAGCCAAGACCACGCTTTGACCGGTGACCAGTACTTC.

In regard to this clonotype: As the CDR3 is not closed by the conserved phenylalanine or tryptophan, this likely results from a read error. The limits of the CDR3 on the DNA are not certain, so only TCRdb's listed CDR3 is given. The chain links TRBV6-6 to TRBJ2-7; the DNA was not used to check the table's D call, TRBD1. The CDR3 length equals 15 residues, ends included. Per the germline V gene, CDR1 is MNHNY and CDR2 is SVGAGI (reference sequence). The CDR3 reads CASSRQIGGDYEQYL.

This clonotype turned up a few times. It is likely a read error, because the conserved phenylalanine at the end of the CDR3 is missing. This chain links TRBV11-1 with TRBJ1-2; perhaps TRBD1 as D (6 bases). This CDR3 region has 14 residues. CDR1 is SGHAT, CDR2 FQDESV, per germline (reference sequence). CDR3 nucleotide sequence: TGTGCCAGTAGCTCACAGGGCCCGCTATATGGCTACACCTCC. Translation gives CASSSQGPLYGYTS.

This chain links TRBV28 with TRBJ2-1, with a possible D match to TRBD1 (6 bases). The CDR3 sequence is 16 residues long. Germline V gene lookup returns CDR1 MDHEN and CDR2 SYDVKM. The ends were cut back, 10 bases at V and 0 bases at J, with 19 bases in the middle. Here the CDR3 reads CAMWGQGESSYNEQFF. Written as DNA, the CDR3 is TGTGCCATGTGGGGGCAGGGCGAAAGCTCCTACAATGAGCAGTTCTTC.

The chain carries TRBV6-5 and TRBJ2-7; D is unclear. Germline-derived CDR1 and CDR2 are MNHEY and SVGAGI. V lost 0 bases, J lost 7 bases, and 10 bases lay in between. The CDR3 has 13 residues. CDR3 nucleotide sequence: TGTGCCAGCAGTTACTCCCGGTTAAGTGAGCAGTACTTC. Its protein is CASSYSRLSEQYF.

This clonotype has just one count. The conserved phenylalanine or tryptophan is not found at the CDR3 terminus, so this likely reflects a read error. The rearrangement links TRBV11-2 to TRBJ1-2; no firm D call. Germline-derived CDR1 and CDR2 are SGHAT and FQNNGV. This CDR3 region has 15 residues. Trimming took 0 bases from V and 5 from J, leaving 13 bases between them. The CDR3 DNA reads as TGTGCCAGCAGCTTAGAGGCCGGAGGGCGATATGGCTACACCTCC. This encodes CASSLEAGGRYGYTS.

This clonotype was recorded only once. An end of the junction does not agree with germline; a read error may underlie this. The chain links TRBV20-1 to TRBJ1-5, with D possibly matching TRBD2 (5 bases). The J call is uncertain, as TRBJ2-3 better fits the DNA end. Per the germline V gene, CDR1 is DFQATT and CDR2 is SNEGSKA (reference sequence). The CDR3 is 12 residues long. The CDR3 protein is CNASYGNQPQYF. CDR3 nucleotide sequence: TGCAATGCTAGTTACGGGAATCAGCCCCAGTATTTT.

This clonotype has ten or more counts. V is TRBV6-2 or TRBV6-3 and J is TRBJ2-6; D is uncertain. V was trimmed by 5 bases and J by 2 bases, leaving 7 bases between them. From germline, CDR1 is MNHEY and CDR2 SVGEGT. The CDR3 covers 14 residues. The chain's CDR3 is CASSNRAGANVLTF. The CDR3 DNA reads as TGTGCCAGCAGTAACCGGGCTGGGGCCAACGTCCTGACTTTC.

Points on this clonotype: A single base separates this from a much larger clone, so it may be a read error. The chain links TRBV6-5 to TRBJ2-2, with D perhaps assigned TRBD1 or TRBD2 (6 bases each). Germline V gene lookup returns CDR1 MNHEY and CDR2 SVGAGI. The CDR3 totals 14 residues. The CDR3 protein is CASSVGGNTGELSF. CDR3 bases: TGTGCCAGCAGTGTAGGGGGGAACACCGGGGAGCTGTCTTTT.

As to this clonotype: The CDR3 carries no conserved terminal phenylalanine or tryptophan, so it likely arises from a read error. This chain joins TRBV6-6 and TRBJ2-6, with a tentative D call TRBD1 (5 bases). V lost 2 bases and J lost 4, with 9 bases in between. CDR3 length: 15 residues. The germline V gene encodes CDR1 MNHNY and CDR2 SVGAGI (reference sequence). In DNA form, the CDR3 reads TGTGCCAGCAGTTACGACAGCTCCGGGGCCAACGTCCTGACTATC. It specifies CASSYDSSGANVLTI.

The V call is TRBV20-1, the J call TRBJ2-5; TRBD2 matches at 13 bases. Germline V gene lookup returns CDR1 DFQATT and CDR2 SNEGSKA (reference sequence). There are 16 residues in the CDR3. The CDR3 bases are TGCGGCGCTAGAGATTTGACTAGCGGGAGGTGGGAGACCCAGTACTTC. Residues: CGARDLTSGRWETQYF.

CDR3 protein: CASRETSGRITGELFF. The DNA of the CDR3 is TGTGCCAGCAGGGAAACTAGCGGGAGAATCACCGGGGAGCTGTTTTTT. The chain joins TRBV6-1 to TRBJ2-2; 11 positions agree with TRBD2. CDR3 length equals 16 residues. Per germline, CDR1 MNHNS and CDR2 SASEGT. V gave up 6 bases and J gave up 4 bases; unmatched junction bases: 7.

With respect to this clonotype: The germline gene is not matched at one end of the junction; a read error may be the cause. CDR3 coding DNA: TGTGCCAGCAGTTCCGTAAGCTCCGGGGCACATAATTCATCCCTCCACTTT. Protein: CASSSVSSGAHNSSLHF. The chain has TRBV6-6 and TRBJ1-6; weak D call: TRBD1 (5 bases). This CDR3 is 17 amino acids long. The germline V gene has CDR1 MNHNY and CDR2 SVGAGI (reference sequence).

On this clonotype: Since no conserved phenylalanine or tryptophan closes the CDR3, a read error is the likely cause. The V gene is TRBV4-3, the J gene TRBJ1-6; 9 positions match TRBD1. Germline assignment: CDR1 LGHNA and CDR2 YSLEER. The CDR3 is 15 residues long. In DNA form, the CDR3 reads TGCGCCAGCAGCCCCGTGGACAGGGGAAATTCATCCCTCCACCTT. Protein sequence: CASSPVDRGNSSLHL.

The count of this clonotype is one. V usage is TRBV6-2 or TRBV6-3 and J usage is TRBJ1-1, with D perhaps matching TRBD1 (5 bases). CDR3 length: 15 residues. V was trimmed by 6 bases and J by 3 bases, leaving 17 bases between them. Germline CDR1 and CDR2: MNHEY and SVGEGT. Here the CDR3 DNA reads TGTGCCAGCAGCCGGGTACAGGAAAGGTACACTGAAGCTTTCTTT. Amino acid sequence: CASSRVQERYTEAFF.

A note on this clonotype: The junction does not match germline at one end; this may be a read error. The chain carries TRBV20-1 and TRBJ1-2, with D unresolved. The CDR3 runs to 12 residues. CDR1 is DFQATT and CDR2 is SNEGSKA in the germline V gene (reference sequence). CDR3 nucleotide sequence: TGCAGTGATAGAACTTCTAACTATGGCTACACCTTC. This gives the protein CSDRTSNYGYTF.

As concerns this clonotype: A junction boundary mismatches the germline segment, possibly from a read error. This chain connects TRBV19 to TRBJ2-6, with TRBD1 matching 9 bases. Germline V gene sequence: CDR1 LNHDA, CDR2 SQIVND (reference sequence). This CDR3 has 19 residues. The CDR3 reads CASSSGRGTGNSGANVLTF. The CDR3 region has the DNA TGTGCTAGTAGTTCAGGGCGAGGGACAGGGAACTCTGGGGCCAACGTCCTGACTTTC. Variable domain in full (rest from reference TRBV19 and TRBJ2-6): DGGITQSPKYLFRKEGQNVTLSCEQNLNHDAMYWYRQDPGQGLRLIYYSQIVNDFQKGDIAEGYSVSREKKESFPLTVTSAQKNPTAFYLCASSSGRGTGNSGANVLTFGAGSRLTVL.

Worth noting for this clonotype: No conserved phenylalanine or tryptophan ends this CDR3, so it is likely a read error. No DNA is shown, since the ends of the CDR3 on it are uncertain; the CDR3 is the one TCRdb lists. The chain couples TRBV6-1 to TRBJ2-7; the DNA was not used to check the table's D call, TRBD1. The germline gives CDR1 MNHNS, CDR2 SASEGT. The CDR3 totals 14 residues, both ends included. CDR3: CASSGQDRGPEHYL.

This clonotype came up a few times. One end of the junction fails to match germline, which may point to a read error. The chain uses TRBV28 and TRBJ2-5; maybe TRBD1 (7 bases). The CDR3 runs to 15 residues. Germline-derived CDR1 and CDR2 are MDHEN and SYDVKM. CDR3 sequence: CANSRRRDSSTTQYF. CDR3 DNA: TGTGCCAACAGCCGACGGCGGGACAGCTCAACAACCCAGTATTTC.

This clonotype appeared a few times. The chain links TRBV5-1 to TRBJ1-4; 7 nucleotides line up with TRBD1. The CDR3 covers 14 residues. After removal of 5 bases from V and 5 bases from J, the junction contained 6 bases not matched to a gene. Germline CDR1 SGHRS, CDR2 YFSETQ. For the CDR3, the DNA is TGCGCCAGCAGGGCCGGGACAGACAATGAAAAACTGTTTTTT. As protein: CASRAGTDNEKLFF.